This record covers a single T cell receptor (beta chain). There are many counts of this clonotype. This clone's antigen is unknown. Per-base quality was not reported, and no clone a single base away is much larger than it. Total RNA and DNA were co-extracted from roughly 20-30 mg of bulk tissue with the AllPrep DNA/RNA mini kit, without cell sorting. Surgical resection was performed in China between 2015 and March 2016 on about 5 patients with histopathologically diagnosed primary liver carcinoma. Patients had chronic HBV infection and were treatment-naive at sampling. Five spatially separated regions were sampled from each tumor: the superior, inferior, left-lateral and right-lateral poles, plus the tumor centre. Histology showed that every tumor sample contained more than 90% viable tumor cells. Each fresh piece of tumor and adjacent tissue was cut in two, with one half stored in RNAlater at -80 degrees C and the other half sent for histology.

CDR1 is given as MNHNY and CDR2 as SVGAGI, both from the germline V gene (reference sequence). Trimming takes 2 bases off V and 3 bases off J; junction bases not matched to a gene: 10. The CDR3 sequence holds 17 residues, the cysteine and phenylalanine included. Here the CDR3 DNA is all that survives: 51 bases in frame from base 1. Starting from approximately 500 ng total RNA, TCRbeta-specific cDNA was produced by reverse transcription with a constant-region primer and ProtoScript II reverse transcriptase. Three nested multiplex PCR rounds, following a slightly modified ARM-PCR procedure, were used to build the TCRbeta libraries. Each of the first two PCR rounds ran for approximately 11 cycles using multiplex TRBV1-TRBV30 forward primers together with a Cbeta reverse primer. A final 25-cycle PCR with Deep VentR polymerase added sample barcodes and Illumina adapters. Before sequencing, amplicons of 200-500 bp were gel-purified using a QIAquick gel extraction kit. The TCRbeta amplicons were sequenced with 250-bp paired-end reads on an Illumina HiSeq 2500. The study's own analysis went as follows. To recover full CDR3 sequences, reads were quality-trimmed using Trimmomatic v0.33 and paired reads were then merged using FLASH v1.2.11. V, D and J germline segments were assigned to the rearranged TCRbeta sequences by MiGEC v1.2.1b. VDJtools v1.0.0 computed clonotype statistics and Shannon-Wiener diversity indices. To reduce sampling bias, subsequent analyses other than the diversity analysis used only the 250 most abundant clonotypes in each sample. Starting from the raw public reads, TCRdb applied fastp trimming at Q25, assembled clones with MiXCR and retained in-frame beta chains. Each CDR3 protein appears once, grouped with its most common genes and DNA. TCRdb, rather than the study authors, made the V and J calls. The sample table contains more than 75,000 distinct CDR3 sequences; only one count was recorded for 60% to 75% of them. The ten largest clonotypes hold 15% to 20% of the sample.

These data originate in a study of tumor-infiltrating lymphocytes in primary liver carcinoma (dated by TCRdb to 2015 to 2018). In the study overall: Of the five patients (three men and two women, aged 30 to 69 years), four had hepatocellular carcinoma and one had combined HCC and intrahepatic cholangiocarcinoma. Tumors of the five patients were stage T1-T3 N0M0 with maximum diameters of roughly 4.2 to 11 cm. Roughly 3.65 to 7.13 million productive TCRbeta reads were obtained per sample, and no significant difference in read depth was found between tissue types. Across five regions of each liver tumor, along with adjacent normal tissue and blood, the study brought together TCRbeta repertoire sequencing, expression microarrays and whole-exome sequencing. A total of some 35 specimens from 5 patients underwent TCRbeta repertoire sequencing, comprising some 25 tumor regions, 5 adjacent noncancerous liver tissues and 5 peripheral blood samples. To link TCRbeta repertoire diversity with the local molecular phenotype, the roughly 26 tumor region samples were profiled using Agilent mRNA microarrays. Technical replicate repertoires showed high reproducibility, with mean shared-clone rates roughly 0.87 and correlation coefficients above 0.95. The study at large found these results: Compared with blood, tumors had a significantly larger share of the repertoire taken up by the top 250 clones (p = 0.039). Only the TCR beta chain was sequenced, so true repertoire diversity is likely underestimated because unpaired alpha chains were not captured. Repertoire overlap was higher between tumor regions (mean roughly 35%) than tumor-adjacent (roughly 17%) or tumor-blood (approximately 15%) pairs, consistent with antigen-driven expansion. The study included only four to six patients, and the authors note findings should be validated in a larger study. Comparison of CD4+ and CD8+ T cell repertoires was precluded by the use of bulk unsorted samples. Only roughly 7-24% of top clones appeared in all five regions of a tumor, which suggests that tumor-infiltrating T cells are spatially heterogeneous.

The sequenced material came from liver tumor tissue from sampling region 1. Interpreted using the paper, the cell subset or site label stands for: tumor region T1, superior pole. The rearranged segments are TRBV6-6 and TRBJ2-3; 8 bases in the middle match TRBD1. This TCR came from a man aged 40-49 years with primary liver carcinoma and hepatitis B virus infection. In nucleotide form, the sequence is TGTGCCAGCAGTTACGTCTGGGTCAGGGGGCTGACAGATACGCAGTATTTT. Its translation reads: CASSYVWVRGLTDTQYF.